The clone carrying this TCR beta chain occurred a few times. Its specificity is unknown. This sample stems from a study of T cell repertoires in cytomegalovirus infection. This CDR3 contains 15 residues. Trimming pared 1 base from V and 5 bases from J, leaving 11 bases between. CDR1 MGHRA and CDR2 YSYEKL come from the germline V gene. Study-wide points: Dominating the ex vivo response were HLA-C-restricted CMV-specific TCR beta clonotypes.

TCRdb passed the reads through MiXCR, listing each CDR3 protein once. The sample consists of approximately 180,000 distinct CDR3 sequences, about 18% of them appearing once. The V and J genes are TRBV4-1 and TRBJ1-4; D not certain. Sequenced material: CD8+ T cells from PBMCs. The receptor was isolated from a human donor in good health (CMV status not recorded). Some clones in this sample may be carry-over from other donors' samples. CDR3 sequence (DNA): TGCGCCAGCAGCCAAGGGGCCGCGGGGAATGAAAAACTGTTTTTT. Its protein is CASSQGAAGNEKLFF.